This TCR beta chain was obtained from a study of glioma-infiltrating T cells after dendritic cell vaccination. V was pared by 8 bases and J by 0 bases, with 10 bases between. Germline V gene data show CDR1 as SGHRS and CDR2 as YFSETQ. The CDR3 has 13 amino acids. Time point given: after dendritic cell vaccination, including at tumor progression/relapse. Here immunoSEQ multiplex PCR was the method, and the copy in TCRdb shows in-frame clones only, minus some. The repertoire includes 70,000 to 100,000 clones, around 83% of them detected once, and 6% to 8% sits in the top ten. The rearrangement links TRBV5-1 to TRBJ2-3; tentatively, D is TRBD2 (5 bases). The sample was blood, taken after dendritic cell vaccination. The clonotype originates from a human donor with glioblastoma. In DNA form, the CDR3 reads TGCGCCAGTACACCGGGGAGCACAGATACGCAGTATTTT. It specifies CASTPGSTDTQYF.